Each of the 17 T cell receptor beta chains below was sequenced from the same sample in a study of technical replicates of blood from a handful of donors. TCRdb's copy holds only in-frame clones and misses some; the assay was immunoSEQ multiplex PCR. Found here are around 80,000 clones, around 94% of them singletons; the top ten hold 0.38%. The sequenced sample consisted of T cells isolated from PBMCs. The receptor set was obtained from a human donor in good health.

The J gene is TRBJ2-1, the V gene TRBV29-1; D perhaps matches TRBD1 (6 bases). V shed 3 bases and J shed 9 bases, with 15 bases lying between them. CDR1 and CDR2 (germline): SQVTM, ANQGSEA. The CDR3 extends over 13 amino acids. The CDR3 bases are TGCAGCGTTGACTCTAGGGGGTTAGGTGAGCAGTTCTTC. Residues: CSVDSRGLGEQFF.

The V and J genes are TRBV9 and TRBJ1-4; 7 bases are shared with TRBD1. The CDR3 is made up of 16 amino acids. Germline V gene lookup returns CDR1 SGDLS and CDR2 YYNGEE. Germline trimming cut 2 bases from V and 0 bases from J; bases unmatched to any gene: 4. As DNA, the CDR3 is TGTGCCAGCAGCGTCCGGGGACAGTCAACTAATGAAAAACTGTTTTTT. This translates into CASSVRGQSTNEKLFF.

This rearrangement joins TRBV6-5 to TRBJ2-3; TRBD2 agrees at 7 bases. Germline V gene sequence: CDR1 MNHEY, CDR2 SVGAGI. Germline trimming cut 7 bases from V and 0 bases from J; bases unmatched to any gene: 4. The CDR3 totals 14 residues. The CDR3 sequence is CASTSRGSTDTQYF. CDR3 DNA: TGTGCCAGCACTTCGCGGGGGAGCACAGATACGCAGTATTTT.

The genes are TRBV6-1 and TRBJ2-5; D perhaps matches TRBD2 (5 bases). This CDR3 has 14 residues. V was pared by 3 bases and J by 5 bases, with 13 bases between. Germline values: CDR1 MNHNS, CDR2 SASEGT. CDR3 nucleotides: TGTGCCAGCAGTGATACTACCCCGGGGGAGACCCAGTACTTC. This gives the protein CASSDTTPGETQYF.

The genes are TRBV18 and TRBJ1-2, with 8 bases lining up with TRBD1. There are 16 residues in the CDR3. Germline V gene data show CDR1 as KGHSH and CDR2 as LQKENI. Trimming cost V 3 bases and J 0 bases; bases outside gene matches: 6. CDR3 bases: TGTGCCAGCTCACCCCAAGGACAGGGCTCTAACTATGGCTACACCTTC. Translated, it gives CASSPQGQGSNYGYTF. The whole variable domain, filled in from reference TRBV18 and TRBJ1-2, reads NAGVMQNPRHLVRRRGQEARLRCSPMKGHSHVYWYRQLPEEGLKFMVYLQKENIIDESGMPKERFSAEFPKEGPSILRIQQVVRGDSAAYFCASSPQGQGSNYGYTFGSGTRLTVV.

This clone has a single count. The rearrangement links TRBV9 to TRBJ2-5, with D possibly matching TRBD2 (6 bases). Trimming removed 0 bases at V and 5 bases at J, with 11 bases between. The CDR3 runs to 14 residues. In germline, CDR1 is SGDLS, CDR2 YYNGEE. CDR3 sequence: CASSVAAGRETQYF. DNA of the CDR3: TGTGCCAGCAGCGTAGCCGCGGGACGGGAGACCCAGTACTTC.

This clone was counted a single time. Written as DNA, the CDR3 is TGTGCTAGTGGTTGGCGGGGCACCGGGGAGCTGTTTTTT. As protein: CASGWRGTGELFF. The genes are TRBV12-5 and TRBJ2-2; D is perhaps TRBD2 (6 bases). Trimming left V 4 bases short and J 4 bases short, with 7 bases between. Germline CDR1 is LGHNT and CDR2 is FRNRAP. This CDR3 has 13 residues.

The genes are TRBV27 and TRBJ2-7; 11 bases fit TRBD2. The CDR3 totals 15 residues. V was pared by 5 bases and J by 7 bases, with 10 bases of the junction left unmatched. Germline loops: CDR1 MNHEY, CDR2 SMNVEV (reference sequence). The CDR3 nucleotides read TGTGCCAGCAGTCCTATTAGCGGGAGGGCCAATGAGCAGTACTTC. Translated, it gives CASSPISGRANEQYF.

The chain joins TRBV7-9 to TRBJ2-1, with 10 positions matching TRBD1. CDR3 length equals 17 residues. Germline trimming cut 5 bases from V and 8 bases from J; bases unmatched to any gene: 15. Germline CDR1 is SEHNR and CDR2 is FQNEAQ (reference sequence). DNA for the CDR3: TGTGCCAGCAGCCCATCCTTCAGACAGGGGGCTATAGATGAGCAGTTCTTC. This sequence encodes CASSPSFRQGAIDEQFF.

The CDR3 sequence: CASSMGLAEQYF. CDR3 DNA: TGTGCCAGCAGCATGGGACTAGCGGAGCAGTACTTC. J is TRBJ2-7 and V is TRBV11-3; 10 bases are shared with TRBD2. After removal of 5 bases from V and 7 bases from J, the junction contained 2 bases not matched to a gene. Germline V gene lookup returns CDR1 SGHNT and CDR2 YENEEA. The CDR3 is made up of 12 amino acids.

The rearrangement joins TRBV11-2 to TRBJ1-3, with 7 nucleotides matching TRBD1. Germline-derived CDR1 and CDR2 are SGHAT and FQNNGV. Trimming at V came to 4 bases and at J to 0 bases, leaving 15 bases not matched to a gene. This CDR3 has 19 amino acids. CDR3 protein: CASSSKTGLLQISGNTIYF. Written as DNA, the CDR3 is TGTGCCAGCAGCTCAAAGACAGGGCTCCTTCAAATCTCTGGAAACACCATATATTTT.

The rearrangement joins TRBV5-6 to TRBJ1-5, with a weak D call TRBD1 (5 bases). V lost 1 base to trimming and J lost 5 bases, with 16 bases between them. In germline, CDR1 is SGHDT, CDR2 YYEEEE. This CDR3 spans 16 amino acids. The CDR3 sequence is CASSLMLTGPYQPQHF. The CDR3 coding sequence is TGTGCCAGCAGCTTGATGTTAACAGGACCCTATCAGCCCCAGCATTTT.

CDR3 sequence (DNA): TGCGCCAGCAGCCAAGGGGGAGGAGCGGGAGGTGCCTACGAGCAGTACTTC. Encoded protein: CASSQGGGAGGAYEQYF. The rearrangement links TRBV4-1 to TRBJ2-7; 9 bases fit TRBD2. Germline CDR1 MGHRA, CDR2 YSYEKL. CDR3 size: 17 residues. Trimming cost V 1 base and J 2 bases; bases outside gene matches: 9.

This chain joins TRBV28 and TRBJ1-1; D possibly corresponds to TRBD1 (5 bases). This CDR3 is 14 amino acids long. V was trimmed by 3 bases and J by 1 base, leaving 9 bases between them. In germline, CDR1 is MDHEN, CDR2 SYDVKM. Here the CDR3 reads CASSFSQGNTEAFF. DNA for the CDR3: TGTGCCAGCAGTTTCTCCCAGGGGAACACTGAAGCTTTCTTT.

The V call is TRBV9, the J call TRBJ2-7; D gene uncertain. V shed 4 bases and J shed 1 base, with 9 bases lying between them. CDR3 length equals 13 residues. Germline V gene sequence: CDR1 SGDLS, CDR2 YYNGEE. The CDR3 protein is CASSRAGSYEQYF. CDR3 nucleotide sequence: TGTGCCAGCAGCCGAGCCGGGTCCTACGAGCAGTACTTC.

The chain links TRBV11-3 to TRBJ2-1, with TRBD2 matching 7 bases. CDR1 is SGHNT, CDR2 YENEEA, per germline. The CDR3 totals 16 residues. V lost 2 bases to trimming and J lost 2 bases; unmatched junction nucleotides: 6. This CDR3 reads CASSLSGLSTYNEQFF. CDR3 DNA sequence: TGTGCCAGCAGCTTATCGGGACTATCAACCTACAATGAGCAGTTCTTC.

J is TRBJ2-3 and V is TRBV4-3, with 9 positions matching TRBD2. Germline CDR1 is LGHNA and CDR2 is YSLEER. J lost 3 bases, V lost 4 bases, and 11 bases had no gene match. The CDR3 loop spans 17 amino acids. The CDR3, as DNA: TGCGCCAGCAGCCCCAGCTCCGGTAGCGGGAGAACAGATACGCAGTATTTT. Encoded protein: CASSPSSGSGRTDTQYF.